Listed here is a single T cell receptor (beta chain). Its target is unknown. This sample was included in a study of shared clonotypes between healthy human individuals. General study results and limits: The study drew on few donors, limiting represented genetic and exposure-history diversity.

Study donors comprised healthy, HIV-negative adults devoid of recent acute infection or vaccination. The V and J ends lost 2 bases and 6 bases respectively, with 13 bases between them. CDR1 and CDR2 (germline): MNHNS, SASEGT. The CDR3 extends over 14 amino acids. A deep-level run was used for the assay. For every subset, genomic DNA was evenly distributed across several immunoSEQ plates. The repertoire was sequenced with immunoSEQ multiplex PCR; TCRdb's copy has only in-frame clones and lacks some. The profile shows 450,000 to 500,000 clones, approximately 81% of them singletons. This chain joins TRBV6-1 and TRBJ1-2; the D is unclear. The sequence was obtained from a woman aged 40-49 years in good health. Some clones in this sample may be carry-over from other donors' samples. Sequencing was performed on PBMCs. This CDR3 reads CASSERVRSHGYTF. The CDR3 region has the DNA TGTGCCAGCAGTGAAAGAGTCAGGAGCCATGGCTACACCTTC.